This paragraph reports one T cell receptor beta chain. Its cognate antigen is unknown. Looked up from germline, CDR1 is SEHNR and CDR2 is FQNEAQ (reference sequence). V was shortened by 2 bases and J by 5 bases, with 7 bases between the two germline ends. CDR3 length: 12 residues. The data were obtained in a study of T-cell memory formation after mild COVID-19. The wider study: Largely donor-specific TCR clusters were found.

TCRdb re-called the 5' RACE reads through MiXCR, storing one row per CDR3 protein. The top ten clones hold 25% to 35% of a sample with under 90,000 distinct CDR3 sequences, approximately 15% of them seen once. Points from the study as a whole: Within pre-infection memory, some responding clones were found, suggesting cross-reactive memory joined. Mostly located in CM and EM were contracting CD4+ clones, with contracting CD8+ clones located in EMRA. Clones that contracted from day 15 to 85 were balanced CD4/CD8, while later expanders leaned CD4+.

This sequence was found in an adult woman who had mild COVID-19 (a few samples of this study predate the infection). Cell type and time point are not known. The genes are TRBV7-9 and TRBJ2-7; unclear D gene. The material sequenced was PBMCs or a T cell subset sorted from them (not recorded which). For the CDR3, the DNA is TGTGCCAGCAGCTTATCGGGTAACGAGCAGTACTTC. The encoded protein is CASSLSGNEQYF.